This note documents a single T cell receptor beta chain sequence. What it binds is not known. This sample stems from a study of CD8 T cells in ankylosing spondylitis. General study findings and limits: Before this, some motif variants had been reported in reactive arthritis synovial fluid and blood. Reportedly, significant enrichment of disease-linked clones occurred in matched ankylosing spondylitis synovial fluid. One TCR beta motif, made up of about 8 highly homologous variants, appeared characteristic of ankylosing spondylitis blood.

From the 5' RACE reads, TCRdb called clonotypes with MiXCR, one entry per CDR3 protein. The sample has under 950,000 distinct CDR3 sequences, 15% to 20% seen once; the top ten hold about 20%. The sequence was obtained from a male donor with ankylosing spondylitis. Sequencing was carried out using blood, either unsorted or a sorted T cell fraction (not recorded which).

The CDR3 region has the DNA TGCGCCAGCAGCTCCTGGGGGGCAACTAATGAAAAACTGTTTTTT. Its protein is CASSSWGATNEKLFF. The chain combines TRBV5-1 with TRBJ1-4; D is perhaps TRBD1 (5 bases). The ends were cut back, 3 bases at V and 0 bases at J, with 9 bases in the middle. The CDR3 loop spans 15 amino acids. CDR1 and CDR2 (germline): SGHRS, YFSETQ.